This T cell receptor beta chain originates from a study of metastatic and nonmetastatic thyroid tumors. TCRdb re-called clones from the PCR reads using MiXCR. The data hold 30,000 to 35,000 clones, with 25% to 30% observed a single time. Not a single patient had been given any form of treatment at any point before undergoing thyroid surgery. The clonotype originates from a female donor with papillary thyroid cancer or a benign thyroid nodule (not recorded which). Some clones in this sample may be carry-over from other donors' samples. Sequencing was done on a sample of blood.

The CDR3 sequence: CSARPLTSGSSYEQYF. CDR3 DNA sequence: TGCAGTGCTAGACCCCTGACTAGCGGGAGCTCCTACGAGCAGTACTTC. The rearrangement joins TRBV20-1 to TRBJ2-7, with 12 bases fitting TRBD2. The CDR3 has 16 amino acids. Per germline, CDR1 DFQATT and CDR2 SNEGSKA (reference sequence). Trimming removed 2 bases from V and 0 bases from J; junction bases left unmatched: 5.